This TCR beta chain was recovered during a study of T-cell memory formation after mild COVID-19. Study context: Across donors, TCR clusters were largely donor specific.

V lost 6 bases to trimming and J lost 5 bases, with 20 bases between them. The CDR3 consists of 15 residues. CDR1 and CDR2 (germline): SGHKS, YYEKEE (reference sequence). General study findings and limits: Some clones that responded turned up in pre-infection memory, which suggests that cross-reactive memory joined in. Contracting clones, day 15 to 85, had balanced CD4/CD8, and later expanders favored CD4+. Researchers report contracting CD4+ clones mostly in CM and EM, with CD8+ clones in EMRA.

Each CDR3 protein is one row after TCRdb ran MiXCR on the 5' RACE reads. In the table there are 310,000 or so distinct CDR3 sequences, roughly 15% of which are singletons. Comment on this clonotype: Its antigen is as yet unknown.

This clonotype originated in a man younger than 30 who had mild COVID-19 (a few samples of this study predate the infection). Cell type and time point are not known. The V call is TRBV5-5, the J call TRBJ1-2, with D possibly matching TRBD1 (6 bases). Sequenced input: PBMCs or a T cell subset sorted from them (not recorded which). The CDR3 here is CASTWVGAFSYGYTF. The DNA for the CDR3 is TGTGCCAGCACCTGGGTGGGGGCCTTCTCTTATGGCTACACCTTC.